What follows is one TCR beta chain and its context. Antigen specificity is unknown. Each subset's genomic DNA was split evenly across several immunoSEQ plates. The protocol was immunoSEQ multiplex PCR, while the TCRdb copy is restricted to in-frame clones and leaves out a portion. The table has 700,000 or so clones, about two thirds seen once. The sample belongs to a study of shared clonotypes between healthy human individuals. CDR3 length equals 17 residues. Trimming removed 3 bases from V and 3 bases from J, with 17 bases in between. CDR1 and CDR2 from the germline V gene are KGHSH and LQKENI. Notes on the study in general: Naive subsets, compared against memory subsets, generally had larger estimated richness values.

The rearrangement uses TRBV18 and TRBJ2-2, with TRBD2 as a possible D gene (7 bases). The receptor was derived from a woman aged 25 to 39 in good health. Sequenced: memory CD4+ T cells sorted from blood. Subset given: CD45RA-negative fraction. The CDR3 loop reads CASSPPWAGAHTGELFF. The CDR3 bases are TGTGCCAGCTCACCCCCCTGGGCGGGGGCGCACACCGGGGAGCTGTTTTTT.